Below, 10 T cell receptor beta chains from the same sample are listed, as sequenced in a study of T cell repertoires in ileal Crohn's disease. Indicated time point: neoterminal ileum biopsy at postoperative endoscopy, about 6 months after surgery. TCRdb keeps only in-frame clones here, not all; method: immunoSEQ multiplex PCR. The data show roughly 62,000 clones, 85% to 90% seen once. The specimen was ileal tissue. Receptors were obtained from an adult with Crohn's disease.

V is TRBV7-9 and J is TRBJ1-1; D unclear. The CDR3 extends over 13 amino acids. The germline V gene has CDR1 SEHNR and CDR2 FQNEAQ (reference sequence). The V end lost 8 bases, the J end lost 0 bases, and 10 bases lay between the germline ends. The CDR3 DNA reads as TGTGCCAGCGGCAGATCTTTGAACACTGAAGCTTTCTTT. Translating it yields CASGRSLNTEAFF.

This chain uses TRBV2 with TRBJ2-7; 7 nucleotides match TRBD1. This CDR3 comprises 14 residues. Trimming at V came to 2 bases and at J to 3 bases, leaving 4 bases not matched to a gene. Germline CDR1 and CDR2: SNHLY and FYNNEI. CDR3 amino acids: CASSELTGRYEQYF. The CDR3 DNA reads TGTGCCAGCAGTGAACTGACAGGGCGCTACGAGCAGTACTTC.

The chain joins TRBV5-1 to TRBJ2-3; D might be TRBD2 (5 bases). Germline V gives CDR1 SGHRS, CDR2 YFSETQ. V was pared by 6 bases and J by 5 bases, with 19 bases between. The CDR3 length is 15 residues. In DNA form, the CDR3 reads TGCGCCAGCACCGTAGAATCCCTAGCAGGAGATACGCAGTATTTT. It yields the protein CASTVESLAGDTQYF.

The genes are TRBV7-2 and TRBJ1-6; maybe TRBD1 (5 bases). Germline loops: CDR1 SGHTA, CDR2 FQGNSA. V was clipped by 6 bases and J by 7 bases, with 19 bases between them. The CDR3 is made up of 16 amino acids. The CDR3 reads CASSSSSWDSNSPLHF. The CDR3 DNA is TGTGCCAGCAGTTCTTCATCGTGGGACTCCAATTCACCCCTCCACTTT.

This rearrangement joins TRBV18 to TRBJ1-5; TRBD1 matches at 7 bases. CDR1 KGHSH and CDR2 LQKENI come from the germline V gene. CDR3 length: 13 residues. V shed 3 bases and J 8 bases; nucleotides not matched to a gene: 4. This chain's CDR3 is CASSPTGWEPQHF. In nucleotides, the CDR3 is TGTGCCAGCTCACCGACAGGGTGGGAGCCCCAGCATTTT.

The V and J genes are TRBV7-8 and TRBJ2-2; TRBD2 might be the D (6 bases). The germline CDR1 and CDR2 sequences are SGHVS and FQNEAQ. The CDR3 totals 14 residues. V lost 1 base to trimming and J lost 7 bases, with 10 bases between them. The CDR3 region has the DNA TGTGCCAGCAGCTTAGTGGGGGGATTCGGGGAGCTGTTTTTT. Protein: CASSLVGGFGELFF.

The chain is built from TRBV19 and TRBJ1-5; weak D call: TRBD1 (5 bases). The CDR3 runs 17 residues. Germline CDR1 is LNHDA and CDR2 is SQIVND (reference sequence). The V and J ends lost 7 bases and 0 bases respectively, with 19 bases between them. The CDR3 sequence is CASTDRGTRYSNQPQHF. The CDR3, as DNA: TGTGCCAGTACCGATAGAGGGACTCGGTATAGCAATCAGCCCCAGCATTTT.

CDR3 sequence reads: CSVASQGSNQPQHF. In nucleotides, the CDR3 is TGCAGCGTTGCCTCACAGGGGAGCAATCAGCCCCAGCATTTT. This chain links TRBV29-1 with TRBJ1-5, with TRBD1 matching 7 bases. Germline CDR1 is SQVTM and CDR2 is ANQGSEA. This CDR3 spans 14 amino acids. The trim removed 4 bases at V and 1 base at J, leaving 4 bases unmatched. Drawing the rest from reference TRBV29-1 and TRBJ1-5, the complete variable domain is SAVISQKPSRDICQRGTSLTIQCQVDSQVTMMFWYRQQPGQSLTLIATANQGSEATYESGFVIDKFPISRPNLTFSTLTVSNMSPEDSSIYLCSVASQGSNQPQHFGDGTRLSIL.

The chain carries TRBV28 and TRBJ1-3, with a possible D match to TRBD1 (5 bases). Germline V gene data show CDR1 as MDHEN and CDR2 as SYDVKM. There are 16 residues in the CDR3. The V and J ends lost 7 bases and 0 bases respectively, with 16 bases between them. The CDR3 is CASTPGLIRSGNTIYF. In nucleotides, the CDR3 is TGTGCCAGCACCCCAGGGTTGATACGCTCTGGAAACACCATATATTTT.

The chain uses TRBV5-1 and TRBJ2-3; 7 nucleotides match TRBD1. Germline CDR1 reads SGHRS; CDR2 reads YFSETQ. The CDR3 runs 15 residues. Trimming cost V 3 bases and J 0 bases; bases outside gene matches: 4. CDR3 bases: TGCGCCAGCAGCTCCGGGACAGCGAGCACAGATACGCAGTATTTT. Translating it yields CASSSGTASTDTQYF.